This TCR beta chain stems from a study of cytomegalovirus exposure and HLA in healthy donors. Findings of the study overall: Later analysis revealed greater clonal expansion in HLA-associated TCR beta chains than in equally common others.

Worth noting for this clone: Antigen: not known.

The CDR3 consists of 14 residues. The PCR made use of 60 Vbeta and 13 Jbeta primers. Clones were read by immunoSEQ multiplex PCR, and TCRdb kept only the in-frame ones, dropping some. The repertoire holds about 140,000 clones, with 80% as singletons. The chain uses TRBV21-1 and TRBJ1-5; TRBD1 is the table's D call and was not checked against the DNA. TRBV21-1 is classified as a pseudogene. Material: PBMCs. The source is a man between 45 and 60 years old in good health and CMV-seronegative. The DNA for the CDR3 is TGTGCCAGCAGCAAGGCAGGGTGCCATCAGCCCCAGCATTTT. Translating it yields CASSKAGCHQPQHF.